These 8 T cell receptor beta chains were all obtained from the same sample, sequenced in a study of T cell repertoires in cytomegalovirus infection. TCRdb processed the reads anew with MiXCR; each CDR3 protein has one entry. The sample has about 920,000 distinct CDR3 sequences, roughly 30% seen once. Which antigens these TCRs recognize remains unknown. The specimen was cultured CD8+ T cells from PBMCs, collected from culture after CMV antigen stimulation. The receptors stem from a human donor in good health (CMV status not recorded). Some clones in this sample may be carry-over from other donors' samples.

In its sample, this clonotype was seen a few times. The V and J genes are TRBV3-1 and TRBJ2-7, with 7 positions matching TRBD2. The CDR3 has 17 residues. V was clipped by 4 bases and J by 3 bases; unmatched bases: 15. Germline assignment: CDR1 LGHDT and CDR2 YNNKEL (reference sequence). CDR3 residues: CASSPSTGLEPVYEQYF. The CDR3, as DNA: TGTGCCAGCAGCCCGTCCACAGGACTAGAACCAGTCTACGAGCAGTACTTC.

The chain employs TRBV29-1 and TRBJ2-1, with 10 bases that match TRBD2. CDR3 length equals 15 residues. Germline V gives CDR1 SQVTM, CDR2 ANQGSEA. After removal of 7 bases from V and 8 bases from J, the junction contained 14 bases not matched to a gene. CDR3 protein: CSGRESGGAMDEQFF. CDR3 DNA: TGCAGCGGCAGAGAAAGCGGGGGGGCGATGGATGAGCAGTTCTTC.

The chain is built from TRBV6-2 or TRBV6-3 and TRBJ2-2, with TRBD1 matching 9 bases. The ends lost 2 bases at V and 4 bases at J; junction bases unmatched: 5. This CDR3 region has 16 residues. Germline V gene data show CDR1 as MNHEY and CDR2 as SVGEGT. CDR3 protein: CASSYAGTGITGELFF. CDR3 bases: TGTGCCAGCAGTTACGCCGGGACAGGGATCACCGGGGAGCTGTTTTTT.

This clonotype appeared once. The CDR3 coding sequence is TGTGCCAGTAGTGCGGGACTAGCGCCCGTGTACTTC. Protein sequence: CASSAGLAPVYF. This chain connects TRBV19 to TRBJ2-5, with 10 bases lining up with TRBD2. V dropped 5 bases and J dropped 13; count of bases not matched to a gene: 7. The CDR3 length is 12 residues. Germline lookup yields CDR1 LNHDA and CDR2 SQIVND (reference sequence). Based on the CDR3 plus reference TRBV19 and TRBJ2-5, the full variable domain is DGGITQSPKYLFRKEGQNVTLSCEQNLNHDAMYWYRQDPGQGLRLIYYSQIVNDFQKGDIAEGYSVSREKKESFPLTVTSAQKNPTAFYLCASSAGLAPVYFGPGTRLLVL.

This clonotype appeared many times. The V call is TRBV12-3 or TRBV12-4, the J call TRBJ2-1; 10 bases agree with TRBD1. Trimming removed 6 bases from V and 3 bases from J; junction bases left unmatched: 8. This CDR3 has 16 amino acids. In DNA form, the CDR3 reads TGTGCCAGCAGGTCACCGGGACAGGGGCACTACAATGAGCAGTTCTTC. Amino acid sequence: CASRSPGQGHYNEQFF.

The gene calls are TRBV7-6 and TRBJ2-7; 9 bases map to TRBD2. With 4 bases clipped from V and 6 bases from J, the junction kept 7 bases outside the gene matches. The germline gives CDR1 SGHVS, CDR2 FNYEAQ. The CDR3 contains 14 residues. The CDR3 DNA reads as TGTGCCAGCAGCTCCCTAGCGGGGATGGGCGAGCAGTACGTC. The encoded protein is CASSSLAGMGEQYV.

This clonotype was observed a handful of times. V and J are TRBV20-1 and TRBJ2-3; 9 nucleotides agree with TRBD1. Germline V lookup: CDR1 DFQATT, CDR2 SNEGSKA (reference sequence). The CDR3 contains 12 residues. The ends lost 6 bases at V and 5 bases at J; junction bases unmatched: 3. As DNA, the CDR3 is TGCAGTGCGTCGGACAGGGGAGATACGCAGTATTTT. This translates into CSASDRGDTQYF.

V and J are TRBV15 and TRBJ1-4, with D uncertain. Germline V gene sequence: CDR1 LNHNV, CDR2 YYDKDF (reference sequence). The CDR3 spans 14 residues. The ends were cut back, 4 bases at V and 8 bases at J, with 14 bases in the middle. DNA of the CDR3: TGTGCCACCAGCACCTCTTTTTTCGGGGAAAAACTGTTTTTT. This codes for CATSTSFFGEKLFF. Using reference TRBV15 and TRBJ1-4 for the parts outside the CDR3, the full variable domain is DAMVIQNPRYQVTQFGKPVTLSCSQTLNHNVMYWYQQKSSQAPKLLFHYYDKDFNNEADTPDNFQSRRPNTSFCFLDIRSPGLGDTAMYLCATSTSFFGEKLFFGSGTQLSVL.